Below, one T cell receptor (beta chain) is given with its context. Which antigen it targets is not known. The record has no base qualities; no much larger clone is one base away. Preparation of the library involved the immunoSEQ multiplex PCR assay. For most patients, genomic DNA was subjected to high-throughput TCR-beta CDR3 sequencing by Adaptive Biotechnologies. For the original study's pipeline: Adaptive's ImmunoSEQ software supplied the TCR sequencing data for 18 patients, while MiXCR and VDJtools were used to process a few other patients. CDR3 nucleotide sequences shared between donor and recipient were removed because the origin of such sequences could not be assigned. Alloreactive clones required at least 2-fold expansion over unstimulated cells and minimum CFSE-low frequency of 0.002% (template counts) or 0.001% (read counts). Mappable clones were those detected in sequenced pre-transplant spleen, lymph node, or MLR CFSE-low populations of the donor or recipient. The cumulative frequency of alloreactive clones was calculated as a percentage of all sequences, weighted by copy number. The table comes from immuneACCESS by way of TCRdb, which keeps in-frame sequences with V and J called. Part of the clones is missing from these tables; in studies checked, under half for an unresolved V gene and the rest for unknown reasons. V and J calls plus clone size are reproduced from that table; the DNA served to infer D and trimming. The sample table contains tens of thousands of clones; only one count was recorded for about 89% of them. The ten biggest clones cover approximately 2.2% of the sample.

The sample is drawn from a study of graft-versus-host responses after intestinal transplantation (dated by TCRdb to the early 2020s). General notes on the study: Recipients received multivisceral, liver-intestinal, or isolated intestinal transplants. All recipients received anti-thymocyte globulin induction followed by maintenance tacrolimus and steroids for 3 to 4 years. After intestinal transplantation, graft-versus-host and host-versus-graft alloreactive T cell clones were followed in the graft, circulation and bone marrow using bulk TCR-beta CDR3 sequencing. To identify alloreactive clones, pre-transplant mixed lymphocyte reaction products were sequenced and then compared with unstimulated pre-transplant donor and recipient T cells. The cohort enrolled 20 to 25 intestinal transplant recipients including one retransplant, and a few patients lacking pretransplant specimens were excluded. Donor T cell macrochimerism was defined as a peak of at least 4% donor T cells among recipient peripheral blood mononuclear cells. Rather than being sequenced by the commercial service, samples from three later patients were sequenced in-house on an Illumina MiSeq and processed with MiXCR.

Study-level results and caveats: GvH clones were found in recipient bone marrow, and some of the GvH clones appeared earlier in ileal mucosa or blood, which is consistent with an intestinal mucosal origin. Early after transplant, peak levels of circulating GvH clones were associated with declines in HvG clones. Patients with donor T cell macrochimerism had high GvH to HvG T cell clonal ratios in their allografts. The conclusions were limited by the relatively low number and heterogeneity of the intestinal transplant patients.

Blood samples were collected up to 4 times in the first month after transplant and then at least monthly when available. Reading the germline V gene gives CDR1 SGHDT and CDR2 YYEEEE. The germline V and J ends show losses of 2 bases and 2 bases respectively, and no gene match explains 9 bases of the junction. Reading from cysteine to phenylalanine, the CDR3 counts 16 amino acids. The sequence is cut down to CDR3 DNA, 48 bases in frame from base 1. In this chain, TRBV5-6 is recombined with TRBJ2-7, with 8 bases aligning to TRBD1. The TCR was taken from a human patient who received an intestinal transplant, so some T cells may come from the graft donor. This specimen was PBMCs, taken 300 to 320 days after intestinal transplant. The DNA sequence is as follows: TGTGCCAGCAGCTTTTCGGTCCCGGGACAGGCCTACGAGCAGTACTTC. This gives the protein CASSFSVPGQAYEQYF.